The clone carrying this TCR beta chain was recorded many times. Antigen unknown. These data are taken from a study of T cells in Graves' hyperthyroidism and ophthalmopathy. Study findings and constraints: Blood held most thyroid clonotypes expanded above 0.001 frequency. Separating ophthalmopathy from stable hyperthyroidism was achieved by a 13 V-J model.

Diagnoses were established using clinical symptoms, serum thyroxine and TRAb, thyroid ultrasound and orbital computed tomography. It was RNA transcripts that yielded the amplified TCR beta CDR3 regions. TCR CDR3 regions were first amplified by RT-PCR with HTBI primers. TCRdb reprocessed the multiplex PCR reads via MiXCR and lists one record per CDR3 protein. In the table there are hundreds of thousands of distinct CDR3 sequences, about 15% of which are singletons. This clonotype originated in a woman in her twenties or thirties with Graves' hyperthyroidism that later progressed to Graves' ophthalmopathy. Sequencing used blood.

The CDR3 bases are TGTGCCAGTGCAATCCAGGACACACTAAGTTCACCCCTCCACTTT. It codes for CASAIQDTLSSPLHF. The genes are TRBV19 and TRBJ1-6; D might be TRBD1 (5 bases). Trimming left V 8 bases short and J 9 bases short, with 20 bases between. The CDR3 loop spans 15 amino acids. Germline values: CDR1 LNHDA, CDR2 SQIVND (reference sequence).